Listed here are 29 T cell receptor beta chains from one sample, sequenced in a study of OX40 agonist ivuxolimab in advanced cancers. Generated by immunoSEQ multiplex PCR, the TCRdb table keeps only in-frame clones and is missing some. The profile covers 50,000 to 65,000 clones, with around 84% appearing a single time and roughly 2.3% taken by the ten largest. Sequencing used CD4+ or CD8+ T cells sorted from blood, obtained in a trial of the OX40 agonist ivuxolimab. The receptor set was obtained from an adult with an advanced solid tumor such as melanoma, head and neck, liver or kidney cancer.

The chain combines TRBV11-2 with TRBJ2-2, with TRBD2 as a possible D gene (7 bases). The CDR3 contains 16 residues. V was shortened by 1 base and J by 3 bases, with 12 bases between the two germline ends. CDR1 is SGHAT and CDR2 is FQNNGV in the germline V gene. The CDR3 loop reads CASSLVGGGYTGELFF. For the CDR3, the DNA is TGTGCCAGCAGCTTAGTAGGGGGAGGGTACACCGGGGAGCTGTTTTTT.

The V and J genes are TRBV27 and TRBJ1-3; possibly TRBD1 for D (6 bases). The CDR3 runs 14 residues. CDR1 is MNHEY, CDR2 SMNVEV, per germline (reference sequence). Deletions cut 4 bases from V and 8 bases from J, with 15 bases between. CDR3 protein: CASSSGRGGDTIYF. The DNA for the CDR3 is TGTGCCAGCAGTTCCGGGCGAGGGGGAGACACCATATATTTT.

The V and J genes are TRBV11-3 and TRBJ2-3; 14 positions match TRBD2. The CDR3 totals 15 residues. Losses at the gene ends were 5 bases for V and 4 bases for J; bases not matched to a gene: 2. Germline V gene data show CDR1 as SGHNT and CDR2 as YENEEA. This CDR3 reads CASSPGLAGADTQYF. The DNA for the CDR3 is TGTGCCAGCAGCCCGGGACTAGCGGGGGCAGATACGCAGTATTTT.

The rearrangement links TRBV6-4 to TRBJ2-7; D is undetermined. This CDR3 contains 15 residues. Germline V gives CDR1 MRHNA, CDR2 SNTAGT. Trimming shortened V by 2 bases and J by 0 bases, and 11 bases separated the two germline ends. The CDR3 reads CASSDAPRVSYEQYF. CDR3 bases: TGTGCCAGCAGTGACGCCCCTCGGGTCTCCTACGAGCAGTACTTC.

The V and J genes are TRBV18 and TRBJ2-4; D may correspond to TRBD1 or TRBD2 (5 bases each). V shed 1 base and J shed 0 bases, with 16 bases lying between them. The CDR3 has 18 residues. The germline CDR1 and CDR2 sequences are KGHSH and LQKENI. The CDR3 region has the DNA TGTGCCAGCTCACCACGGCCTTCCGGGGCCCTAGCCAAAAACATTCAGTACTTC. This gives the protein CASSPRPSGALAKNIQYF.

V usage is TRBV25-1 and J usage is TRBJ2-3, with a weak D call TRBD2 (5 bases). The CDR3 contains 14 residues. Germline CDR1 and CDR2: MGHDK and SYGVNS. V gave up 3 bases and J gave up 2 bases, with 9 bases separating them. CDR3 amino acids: CASSDRTLTDTQYF. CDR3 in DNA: TGTGCCAGCAGTGACCGGACTCTCACAGATACGCAGTATTTT.

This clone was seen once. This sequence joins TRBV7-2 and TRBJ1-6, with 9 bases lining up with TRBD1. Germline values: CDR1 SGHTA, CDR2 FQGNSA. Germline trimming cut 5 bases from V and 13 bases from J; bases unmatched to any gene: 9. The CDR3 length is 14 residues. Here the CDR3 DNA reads TGTGCCAGCAGCCGGGGACAGGGATCTTGGCCCCTCCACTTT. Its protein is CASSRGQGSWPLHF.

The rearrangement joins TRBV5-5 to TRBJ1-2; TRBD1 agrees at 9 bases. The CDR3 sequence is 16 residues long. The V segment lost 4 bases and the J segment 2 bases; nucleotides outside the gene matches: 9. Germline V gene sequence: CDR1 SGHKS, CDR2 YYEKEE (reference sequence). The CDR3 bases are TGTGCCAGCAGCCCACACCCCGGACAGGGGAACTATGGCTACACCTTC. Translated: CASSPHPGQGNYGYTF.

DNA of the CDR3: TGTGCCAGCAGCCAACTCGGGACCCCCGAGGGGGAGACCCAGTACTTC. Translated: CASSQLGTPEGETQYF. V gene TRBV4-2 combines with J gene TRBJ2-5, with D perhaps assigned TRBD1 or TRBD2 (5 bases each). Germline V lookup: CDR1 LGHNA, CDR2 YNFKEQ. Trimming stripped 2 bases from V and 5 bases from J, with 18 bases between. The CDR3 is 16 residues long.

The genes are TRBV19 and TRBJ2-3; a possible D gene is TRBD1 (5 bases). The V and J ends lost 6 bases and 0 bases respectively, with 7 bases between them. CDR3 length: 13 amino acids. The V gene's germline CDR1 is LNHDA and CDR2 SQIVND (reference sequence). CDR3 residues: CASSDRSTDTQYF. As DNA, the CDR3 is TGTGCCAGTAGCGACAGAAGCACAGATACGCAGTATTTT.

This CDR3 reads CASSPRETGAGNTIYF. The CDR3 bases are TGCGCCAGCAGCCCCCGGGAAACTGGGGCTGGAAACACCATATATTTT. The V call is TRBV4-1, the J call TRBJ1-3, with unresolved D. Per the germline V gene, CDR1 is MGHRA and CDR2 is YSYEKL. CDR3 length equals 16 residues. Trimming removed 4 bases at V and 2 bases at J, with 15 bases between.

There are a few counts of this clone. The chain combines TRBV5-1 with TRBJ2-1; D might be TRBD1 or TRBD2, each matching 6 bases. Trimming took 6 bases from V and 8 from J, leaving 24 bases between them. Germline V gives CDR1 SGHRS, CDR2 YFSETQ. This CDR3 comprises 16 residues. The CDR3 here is CASNPHSQGRRDEQFF. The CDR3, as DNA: TGCGCCAGCAATCCCCACTCACAGGGTAGGAGGGATGAGCAGTTCTTC.

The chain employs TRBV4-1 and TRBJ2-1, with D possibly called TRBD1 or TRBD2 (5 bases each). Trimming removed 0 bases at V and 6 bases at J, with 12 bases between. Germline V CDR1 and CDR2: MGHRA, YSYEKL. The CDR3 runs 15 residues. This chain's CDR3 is CASSQDAGAFNEQFF. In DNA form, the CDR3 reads TGCGCCAGCAGCCAAGATGCCGGGGCCTTCAATGAGCAGTTCTTC.

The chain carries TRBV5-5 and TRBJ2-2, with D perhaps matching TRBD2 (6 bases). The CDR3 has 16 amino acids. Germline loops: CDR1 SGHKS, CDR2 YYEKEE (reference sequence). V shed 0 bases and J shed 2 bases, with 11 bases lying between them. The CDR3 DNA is TGTGCCAGCAGCTTGGTCCCCGGGACTAACACCGGGGAGCTGTTTTTT. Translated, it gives CASSLVPGTNTGELFF.

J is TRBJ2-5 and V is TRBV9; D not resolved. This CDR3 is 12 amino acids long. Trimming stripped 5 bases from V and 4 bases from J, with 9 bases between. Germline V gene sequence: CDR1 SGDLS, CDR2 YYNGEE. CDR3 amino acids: CASSPRSETQYF. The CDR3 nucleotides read TGTGCCAGCAGTCCGCGTTCAGAGACCCAGTACTTC. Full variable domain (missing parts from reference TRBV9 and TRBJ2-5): DSGVTQTPKHLITATGQRVTLRCSPRSGDLSVYWYQQSLDQGLQFLIQYYNGEERAKGNILERFSAQQFPDLHSELNLSSLELGDSALYFCASSPRSETQYFGPGTRLLVL.

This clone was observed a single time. The CDR3 region has the DNA TGCGCCAGCAGCCAAGATCCTAGGGACAGGACTCACACCGGGGAGCTGTTTTTT. It codes for CASSQDPRDRTHTGELFF. The chain recombines TRBV4-1 with TRBJ2-2; the match to TRBD1 covers 8 bases. Germline V gene sequence: CDR1 MGHRA, CDR2 YSYEKL. This CDR3 has 18 amino acids. Germline trimming cut 0 bases from V and 3 bases from J; bases unmatched to any gene: 9.

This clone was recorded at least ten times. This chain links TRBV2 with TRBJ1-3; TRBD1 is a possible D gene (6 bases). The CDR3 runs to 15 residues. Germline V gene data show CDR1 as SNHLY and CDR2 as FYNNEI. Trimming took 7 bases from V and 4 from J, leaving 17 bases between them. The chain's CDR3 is CASTGTGFDGNTIYF. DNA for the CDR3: TGTGCCAGCACAGGAACAGGGTTCGACGGAAACACCATATATTTT.

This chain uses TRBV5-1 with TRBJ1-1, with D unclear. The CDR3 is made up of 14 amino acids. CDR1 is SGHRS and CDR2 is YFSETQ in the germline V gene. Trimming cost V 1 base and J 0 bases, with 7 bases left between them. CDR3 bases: TGCGCCAGCAGCTTGTGGGCCATGAACACTGAAGCTTTCTTT. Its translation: CASSLWAMNTEAFF.

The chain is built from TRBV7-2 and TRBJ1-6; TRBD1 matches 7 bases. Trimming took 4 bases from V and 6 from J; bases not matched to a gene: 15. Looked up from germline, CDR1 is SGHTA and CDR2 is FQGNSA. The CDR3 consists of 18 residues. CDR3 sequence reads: CASSSLFGSGQLNSPLHF. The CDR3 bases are TGTGCCAGCAGCTCACTCTTTGGCTCGGGACAGCTTAATTCACCCCTCCACTTT. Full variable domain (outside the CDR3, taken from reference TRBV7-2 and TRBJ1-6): GAGVSQSPSNKVTEKGKDVELRCDPISGHTALYWYRQSLGQGLEFLIYFQGNSAPDKSGLPSDRFSAERTGGSVSTLTIQRTQQEDSAVYLCASSSLFGSGQLNSPLHFGNGTRLTVT.

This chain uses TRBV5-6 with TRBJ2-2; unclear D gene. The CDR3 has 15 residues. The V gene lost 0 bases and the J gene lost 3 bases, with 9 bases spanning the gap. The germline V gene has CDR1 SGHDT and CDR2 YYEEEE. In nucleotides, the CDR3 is TGTGCCAGCAGCTTGGACAGCCTATACACCGGGGAGCTGTTTTTT. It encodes CASSLDSLYTGELFF.

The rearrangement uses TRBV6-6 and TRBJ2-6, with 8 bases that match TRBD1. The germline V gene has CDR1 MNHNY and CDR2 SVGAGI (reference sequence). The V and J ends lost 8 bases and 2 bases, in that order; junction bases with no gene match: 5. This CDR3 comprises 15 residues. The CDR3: CASFGQGAGANVLTF. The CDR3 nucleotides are TGTGCCAGCTTCGGACAGGGAGCTGGGGCCAACGTCCTGACTTTC.

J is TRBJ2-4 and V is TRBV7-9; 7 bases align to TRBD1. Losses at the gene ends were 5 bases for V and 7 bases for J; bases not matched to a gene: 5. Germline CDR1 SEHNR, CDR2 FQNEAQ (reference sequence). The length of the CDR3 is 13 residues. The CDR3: CASSQGEGNIQYF. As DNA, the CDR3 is TGTGCCAGCAGCCAGGGGGAAGGGAACATTCAGTACTTC.

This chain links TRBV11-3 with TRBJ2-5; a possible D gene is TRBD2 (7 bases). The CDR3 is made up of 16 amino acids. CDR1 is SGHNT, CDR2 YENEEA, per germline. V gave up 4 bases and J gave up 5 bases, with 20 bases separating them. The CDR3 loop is CASSSGGGVISETQYF. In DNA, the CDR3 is TGTGCCAGCAGCTCTGGAGGGGGGGTTATTTCGGAGACCCAGTACTTC.

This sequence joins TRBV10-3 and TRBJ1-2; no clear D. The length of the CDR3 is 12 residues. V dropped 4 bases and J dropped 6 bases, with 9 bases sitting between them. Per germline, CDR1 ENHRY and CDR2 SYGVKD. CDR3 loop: CAISARLDGYTF. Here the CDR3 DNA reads TGTGCCATCAGTGCCCGGCTCGATGGCTACACCTTC.

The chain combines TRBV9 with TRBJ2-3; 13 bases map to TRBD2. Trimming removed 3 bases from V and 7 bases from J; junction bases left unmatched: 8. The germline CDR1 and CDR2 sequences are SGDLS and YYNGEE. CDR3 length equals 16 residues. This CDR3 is CASSAPGTSGANTQYF. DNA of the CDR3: TGTGCCAGCAGCGCGCCTGGGACTAGCGGGGCAAATACGCAGTATTTT.

The CDR3 DNA reads TGTGCCAGCAGCTTAGAAAGTTTGCGGTTGGGGGAAGAAAAACTGTTTTTT. It translates to CASSLESLRLGEEKLFF. The genes are TRBV11-2 and TRBJ1-4, with TRBD1 as a possible D gene (5 bases). V was cut by 0 bases and J by 8 bases, with 19 bases left in between. The V gene's germline CDR1 is SGHAT and CDR2 FQNNGV. This CDR3 region has 17 residues.

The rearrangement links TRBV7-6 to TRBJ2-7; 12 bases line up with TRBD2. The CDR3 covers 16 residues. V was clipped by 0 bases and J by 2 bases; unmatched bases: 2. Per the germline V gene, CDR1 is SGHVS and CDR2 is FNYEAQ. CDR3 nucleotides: TGTGCCAGCAGCTTAGCCCTAGCGGGGGGGGCCTACGAGCAGTACTTC. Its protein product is CASSLALAGGAYEQYF.

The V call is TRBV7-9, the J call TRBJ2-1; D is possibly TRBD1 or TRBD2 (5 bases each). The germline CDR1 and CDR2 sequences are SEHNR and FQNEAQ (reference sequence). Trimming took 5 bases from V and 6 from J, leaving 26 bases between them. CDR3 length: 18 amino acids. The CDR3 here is CASSPPRDLHRGLNEQFF. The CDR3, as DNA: TGTGCCAGCAGCCCCCCCCGGGACCTTCACCGCGGCCTCAATGAGCAGTTCTTC.

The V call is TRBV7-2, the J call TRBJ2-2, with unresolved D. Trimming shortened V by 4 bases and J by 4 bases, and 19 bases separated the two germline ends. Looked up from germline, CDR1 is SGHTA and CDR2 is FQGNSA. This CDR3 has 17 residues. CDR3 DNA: TGTGCCAGCAGCTACGAACCACGTGGGCAATCCACCGGGGAGCTGTTTTTT. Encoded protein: CASSYEPRGQSTGELFF.